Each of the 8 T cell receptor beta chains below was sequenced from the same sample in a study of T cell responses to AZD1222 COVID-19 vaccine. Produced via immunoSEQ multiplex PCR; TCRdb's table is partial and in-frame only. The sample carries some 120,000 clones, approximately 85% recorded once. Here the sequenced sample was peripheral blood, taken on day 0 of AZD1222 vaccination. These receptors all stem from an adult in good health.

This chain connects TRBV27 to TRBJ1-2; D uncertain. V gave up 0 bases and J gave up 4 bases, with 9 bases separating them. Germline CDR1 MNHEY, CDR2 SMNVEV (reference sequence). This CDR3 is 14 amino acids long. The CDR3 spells CASSLSQASYGYTF. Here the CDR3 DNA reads TGTGCCAGCAGTTTATCCCAGGCAAGCTATGGCTACACCTTC.

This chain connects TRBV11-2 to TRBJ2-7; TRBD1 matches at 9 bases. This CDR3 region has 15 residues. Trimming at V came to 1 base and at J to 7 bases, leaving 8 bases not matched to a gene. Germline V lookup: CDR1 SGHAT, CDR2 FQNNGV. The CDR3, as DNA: TGTGCCAGCAGCTTAGGTCCGGGACAGGGTTCTGAGCAGTACTTC. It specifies CASSLGPGQGSEQYF.

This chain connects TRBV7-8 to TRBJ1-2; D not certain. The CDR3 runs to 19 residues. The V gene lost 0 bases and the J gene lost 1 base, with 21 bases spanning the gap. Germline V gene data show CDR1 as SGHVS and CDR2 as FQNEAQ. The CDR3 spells CASSLAVVDLRRLNYGYTF. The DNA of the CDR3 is TGTGCCAGCAGCTTAGCGGTAGTCGATCTCAGGAGACTTAACTATGGCTACACCTTC.

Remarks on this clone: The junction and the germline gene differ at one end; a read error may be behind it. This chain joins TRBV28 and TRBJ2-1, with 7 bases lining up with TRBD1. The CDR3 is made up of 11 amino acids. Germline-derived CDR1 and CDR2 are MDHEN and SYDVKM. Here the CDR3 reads CASSFLGGQLF. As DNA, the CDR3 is TGTGCCAGCAGTTTCTTAGGGGGCCAGCTCTTC. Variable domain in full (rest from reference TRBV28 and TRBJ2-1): DVKVTQSSRYLVKRTGEKVFLECVQDMDHENMFWYRQDPGLGLRLIYFSYDVKMKEKGDIPEGYSVSREKKERFSLILESASTNQTSMYLCASSFLGGQLFGPGTRLTVL.

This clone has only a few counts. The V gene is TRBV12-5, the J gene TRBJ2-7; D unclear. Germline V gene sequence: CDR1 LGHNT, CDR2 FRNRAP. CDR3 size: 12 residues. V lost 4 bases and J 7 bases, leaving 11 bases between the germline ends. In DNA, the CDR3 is TGTGCTAGTGGTTCCTTCCTCCTAGAGCAGTACTTC. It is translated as CASGSFLLEQYF.

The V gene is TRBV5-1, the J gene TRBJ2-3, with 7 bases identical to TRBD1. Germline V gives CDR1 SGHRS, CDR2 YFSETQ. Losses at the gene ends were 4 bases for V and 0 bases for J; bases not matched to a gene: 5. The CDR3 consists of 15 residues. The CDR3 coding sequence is TGCGCCAGCAGCAAGGGGGCCTTAAGCACAGATACGCAGTATTTT. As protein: CASSKGALSTDTQYF. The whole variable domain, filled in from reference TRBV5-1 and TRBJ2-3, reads KAGVTQTPRYLIKTRGQQVTLSCSPISGHRSVSWYQQTPGQGLQFLFEYFSETQRNKGNFPGRFSGRQFSNSRSEMNVSTLELGDSALYLCASSKGALSTDTQYFGPGTRLTVL.

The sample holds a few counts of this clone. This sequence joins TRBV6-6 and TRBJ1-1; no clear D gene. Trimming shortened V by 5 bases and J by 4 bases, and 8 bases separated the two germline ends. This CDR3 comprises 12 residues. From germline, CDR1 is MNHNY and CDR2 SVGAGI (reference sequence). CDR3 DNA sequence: TGTGCCAGCAGTCCTGGTGGCACTGAAGCTTTCTTT. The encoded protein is CASSPGGTEAFF.

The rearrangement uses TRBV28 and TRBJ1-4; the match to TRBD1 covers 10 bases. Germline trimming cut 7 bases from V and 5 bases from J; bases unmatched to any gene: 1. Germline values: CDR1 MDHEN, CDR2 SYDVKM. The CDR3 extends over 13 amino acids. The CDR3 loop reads CASKDRGNEKLFF. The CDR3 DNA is TGTGCCAGCAAGGACAGGGGGAATGAAAAACTGTTTTTT.